These T cell receptor beta chains were read from a single sample in a study of blood T cell repertoires in COVID-19. The table came from immunoSEQ multiplex PCR; TCRdb's copy has only in-frame clones and leaves some out. The sample includes around 170,000 clones, approximately 90% seen only once; the top ten take 4% to 5%. Sequences were obtained from peripheral blood. The receptors were gathered from a woman in her thirties with acute or convalescent COVID-19. Both conserved end residues are part of each CDR3. D genes are given only for firm matches. Size values are once, few and many counts, or a class for expanded clones, and some rows have none.

D gene,J gene,clone size,V gene,CDR3 protein,CDR3 DNA
-,TRBJ2-5,-,TRBV2,CASSEGAGLKTQYF,TGTGCCAGCAGTGAAGGGGCGGGACTGAAGACCCAGTACTTC
TRBD1,TRBJ1-2,-,TRBV27,CASSLSPSTGTYGYTF,TGTGCCAGCAGTTTATCCCCCTCGACAGGGACCTATGGCTACACCTTC
-,TRBJ1-5,-,TRBV7-6,CASSQGAGQGNQPQHF,TGTGCCAGCAGCCAAGGAGCGGGTCAGGGCAATCAGCCCCAGCATTTT
-,TRBJ2-7,-,TRBV11-2,CASSSFGGYEQYF,TGTGCCAGCAGCTCCTTTGGCGGCTACGAGCAGTACTTC
-,TRBJ2-7,-,TRBV18,CASSQASDSYEQYF,TGTGCCAGCTCACAGGCTAGCGACTCCTACGAGCAGTACTTC
TRBD2,TRBJ2-5,-,TRBV28,CASTPSGTETQYF,TGTGCCAGCACCCCTAGCGGGACAGAGACCCAGTACTTC
TRBD2,TRBJ2-1,-,TRBV6-5,CATRRLAGTEQFF,TGTGCCACCCGCCGACTAGCGGGAACTGAGCAGTTCTTC
-,TRBJ2-5,-,TRBV21-1,CASRYGGVQETQYF,TGTGCCAGCAGATACGGGGGGGTTCAAGAGACCCAGTACTTC
-,TRBJ1-2,-,TRBV14,CASSPRSNLYGYTF,TGTGCCAGCAGCCCCAGGTCAAACCTCTATGGCTACACCTTC
-,TRBJ1-2,-,TRBV27,CASSSGWGYTF,TGTGCCAGCAGTTCGGGTTGGGGCTACACCTTC
-,TRBJ2-1,once,TRBV28,CASSPPVSYNEQFF,TGTGCCAGCAGTCCCCCGGTCTCCTACAATGAGCAGTTCTTC
-,TRBJ1-4,-,TRBV5-1,CASSLGGWDEKLFF,TGCGCCAGCAGCTTAGGGGGTTGGGATGAAAAACTGTTTTTT
-,TRBJ1-4,-,TRBV14,CASSQEWPLRVEEKLFF,TGTGCCAGCAGCCAAGAATGGCCTCTCCGGGTAGAAGAAAAACTGTTTTTT
-,TRBJ2-3,-,TRBV4-2,CASSLSQNPSFRLDTQYF,TGTGCCAGCAGCCTTAGCCAAAATCCCAGTTTTCGTCTAGATACGCAGTATTTT
-,TRBJ2-1,-,TRBV2,CASSEAPGSLQFF,TGTGCCAGCAGTGAAGCACCAGGGTCTCTGCAGTTCTTC
-,TRBJ2-2,-,TRBV7-7,CASSLRTGKGELFF,TGTGCTAGCAGCTTACGAACAGGGAAAGGGGAGCTGTTTTTT
-,TRBJ1-1,-,TRBV18,CASSPPGVYTEAFF,TGTGCCAGCTCACCACCGGGAGTTTATACTGAAGCTTTCTTT
-,TRBJ2-3,once,TRBV28,CASRRVGTPGTQYF,TGTGCCAGCAGGAGAGTTGGCACACCAGGTACGCAGTATTTT
TRBD2,TRBJ2-1,-,TRBV6-5,CASRLAGGLYNEQFF,TGTGCCAGCAGATTAGCGGGAGGGCTCTACAATGAGCAGTTCTTC
TRBD2,TRBJ2-1,-,TRBV5-4,CASSSSSGRAYEQFF,TGTGCCAGCAGCTCTTCTAGCGGGAGGGCCTATGAGCAGTTCTTC
-,TRBJ1-6,-,TRBV19,CASSPHTPAPLHF,TGTGCCAGTAGTCCACACACCCCCGCACCCCTCCACTTT
TRBD2,TRBJ2-3,-,TRBV30,CAWSVTSVDTQYF,TGTGCCTGGAGTGTTACTAGCGTCGATACGCAGTATTTT
TRBD2,TRBJ2-1,-,TRBV11-2,CASSLGPIAGVLGEQFF,TGTGCCAGCAGCTTAGGCCCCATAGCGGGAGTCCTCGGTGAGCAGTTCTTC
-,TRBJ2-7,-,TRBV11-2,CASSLEAGRPEQYF,TGTGCCAGCAGCTTAGAGGCAGGTCGGCCCGAGCAGTACTTC
-,TRBJ1-2,-,TRBV5-4,CASSLRGWNYGYTF,TGTGCCAGCAGCTTGAGGGGGTGGAACTATGGCTACACCTTC